The 5 T cell receptor beta chains below all came from one sample that was sequenced in a study of OX40 agonist ivuxolimab in advanced cancers. The library was prepared using the immunoSEQ multiplex PCR assay. TCRdb retrieved this table from immuneACCESS and kept in-frame rearrangements only. Not all clones are present; in checked studies, unresolved V genes account for under half, and no reason is known for the remainder. Recorded for this sample are 70,000 or so clones; 92% of them occurred a single time. About 8.3% of the sample is held by the ten biggest clonotypes. The sample consisted of CD4+ or CD8+ T cells sorted from blood, taken in a trial of the OX40 agonist ivuxolimab. The origin of the receptors is an adult with an advanced solid tumor such as melanoma, head and neck, liver or kidney cancer.

V is TRBV6-1 and J is TRBJ2-1; a possible D gene is TRBD1 (6 bases). CDR1 is MNHNS, CDR2 SASEGT, per germline. CDR3 length: 16 amino acids. V was pared by 3 bases and J by 1 base, with 13 bases between. CDR3 bases: TGTGCCAGCAGTGACGGGACAATACCGTCCTACAATGAGCAGTTCTTC. Encoded protein: CASSDGTIPSYNEQFF.

The chain couples TRBV10-3 to TRBJ2-7; 8 bases line up with TRBD1. The CDR3 has 12 amino acids. Germline CDR1 ENHRY, CDR2 SYGVKD. Unmatched junction bases numbered 3, after V lost 6 bases and J lost 5 bases. CDR3 sequence: CAIRDREDEQYF. CDR3 bases: TGTGCCATCAGGGACAGGGAAGACGAGCAGTACTTC.

The V call is TRBV25-1, the J call TRBJ2-2; 15 nucleotides align to TRBD2. The CDR3 is made up of 18 amino acids. Germline-derived CDR1 and CDR2 are MGHDK and SYGVNS. The ends lost 5 bases at V and 4 bases at J; junction bases unmatched: 8. The CDR3 DNA sequence: TGTGCCAGCAGTAGGGGAGGACTAGCGGGGGGGACCACCGGGGAGCTGTTTTTT. It translates to CASSRGGLAGGTTGELFF.

The V call is TRBV5-1, the J call TRBJ2-1; possibly TRBD2 for D (5 bases). The CDR3 contains 16 residues. Germline CDR1 reads SGHRS; CDR2 reads YFSETQ. Trimming pared 0 bases from V and 0 bases from J, leaving 10 bases between. CDR3 nucleotide sequence: TGCGCCAGCAGCTTGGCTGCGGGCCCCTCCTACAATGAGCAGTTCTTC. As protein: CASSLAAGPSYNEQFF.

This clone has just one count. The gene calls are TRBV15 and TRBJ1-1, with D unresolved. Germline CDR1 LNHNV, CDR2 YYDKDF (reference sequence). The CDR3 has 14 amino acids. The ends were cut back, 3 bases at V and 0 bases at J, with 8 bases in the middle. The CDR3 is CATSSGIMNTEAFF. CDR3 nucleotide sequence: TGTGCCACCAGCAGCGGCATTATGAACACTGAAGCTTTCTTT.